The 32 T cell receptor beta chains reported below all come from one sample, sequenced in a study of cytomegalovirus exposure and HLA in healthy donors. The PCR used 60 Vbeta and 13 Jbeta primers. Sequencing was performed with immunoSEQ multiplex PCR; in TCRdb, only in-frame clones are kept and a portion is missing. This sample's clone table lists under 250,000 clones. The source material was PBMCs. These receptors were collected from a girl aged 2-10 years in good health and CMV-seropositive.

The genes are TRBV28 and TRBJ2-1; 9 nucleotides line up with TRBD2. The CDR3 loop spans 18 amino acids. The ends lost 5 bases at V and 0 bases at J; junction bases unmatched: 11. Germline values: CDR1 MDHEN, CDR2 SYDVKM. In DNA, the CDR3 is TGTGCCAGCAGTCCGTTAAGACTAGCGGATCTCTCCTACAATGAGCAGTTCTTC. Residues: CASSPLRLADLSYNEQFF.

The CDR3 reads CASSNSYNEQFF. The CDR3 DNA sequence: TGTGCCAGCAGCAATAGCTACAATGAGCAGTTCTTC. The rearrangement joins TRBV7-9 to TRBJ2-1; D unresolved. The CDR3 consists of 12 residues. With 5 bases removed from V and 3 bases from J, the gap between germline ends came to 5 bases. Germline values: CDR1 SEHNR, CDR2 FQNEAQ (reference sequence).

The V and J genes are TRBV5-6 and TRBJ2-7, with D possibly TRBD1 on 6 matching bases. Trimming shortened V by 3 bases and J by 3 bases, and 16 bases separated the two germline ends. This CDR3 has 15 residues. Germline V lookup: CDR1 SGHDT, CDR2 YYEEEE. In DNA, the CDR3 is TGTGCCAGCAGCTCCATCGACAGGCCCAACTACGAGCAGTACTTC. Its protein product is CASSSIDRPNYEQYF.

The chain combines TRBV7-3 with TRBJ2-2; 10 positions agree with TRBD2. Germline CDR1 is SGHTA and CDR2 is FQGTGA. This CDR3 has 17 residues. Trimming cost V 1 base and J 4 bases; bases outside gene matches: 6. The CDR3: CASSLNPSGSGTGELFF. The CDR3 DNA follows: TGTGCCAGCAGCTTAAATCCTAGCGGGAGTGGCACCGGGGAGCTGTTTTTT.

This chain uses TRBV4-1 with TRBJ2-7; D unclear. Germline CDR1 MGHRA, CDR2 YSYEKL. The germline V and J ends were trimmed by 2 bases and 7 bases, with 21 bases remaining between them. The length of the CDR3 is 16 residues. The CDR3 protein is CASSQRDDTVLFEQYF. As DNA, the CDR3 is TGCGCCAGCAGCCAACGCGATGACACAGTTCTTTTTGAGCAGTACTTC.

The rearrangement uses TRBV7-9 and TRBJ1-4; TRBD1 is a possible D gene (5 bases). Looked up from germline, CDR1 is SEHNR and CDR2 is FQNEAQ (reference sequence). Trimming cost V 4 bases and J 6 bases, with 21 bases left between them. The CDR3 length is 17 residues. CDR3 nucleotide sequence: TGTGCCAGCAGCTCCCGACACGACAGTCACGGGCATGAAAAACTGTTTTTT. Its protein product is CASSSRHDSHGHEKLFF.

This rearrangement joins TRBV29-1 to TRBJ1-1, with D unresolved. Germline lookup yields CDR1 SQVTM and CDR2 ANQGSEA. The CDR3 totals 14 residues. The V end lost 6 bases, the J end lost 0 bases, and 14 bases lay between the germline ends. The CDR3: CSVLTRLMNTEAFF. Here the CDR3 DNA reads TGCAGCGTCTTGACACGATTGATGAACACTGAAGCTTTCTTT.

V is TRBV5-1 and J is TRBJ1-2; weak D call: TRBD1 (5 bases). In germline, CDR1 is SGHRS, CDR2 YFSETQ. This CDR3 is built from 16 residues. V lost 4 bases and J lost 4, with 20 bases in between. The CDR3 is CASSPDSTRGLYGYTF. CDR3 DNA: TGCGCCAGCAGCCCCGACTCCACTCGGGGACTCTATGGCTACACCTTC. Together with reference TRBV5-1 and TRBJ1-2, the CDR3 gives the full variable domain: KAGVTQTPRYLIKTRGQQVTLSCSPISGHRSVSWYQQTPGQGLQFLFEYFSETQRNKGNFPGRFSGRQFSNSRSEMNVSTLELGDSALYLCASSPDSTRGLYGYTFGSGTRLTVV.

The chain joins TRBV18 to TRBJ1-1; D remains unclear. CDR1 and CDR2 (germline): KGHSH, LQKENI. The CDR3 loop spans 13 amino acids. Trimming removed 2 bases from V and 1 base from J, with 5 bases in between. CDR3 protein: CASSPKANTEAFF. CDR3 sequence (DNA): TGTGCCAGCTCACCAAAAGCGAACACTGAAGCTTTCTTT.

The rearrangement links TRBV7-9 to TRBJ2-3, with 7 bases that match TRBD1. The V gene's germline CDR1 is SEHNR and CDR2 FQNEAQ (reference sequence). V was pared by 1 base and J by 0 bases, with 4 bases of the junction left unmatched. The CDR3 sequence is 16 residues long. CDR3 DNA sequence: TGTGCCAGCAGCTTAGGAGAGGGACAGAGCACAGATACGCAGTATTTT. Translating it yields CASSLGEGQSTDTQYF.

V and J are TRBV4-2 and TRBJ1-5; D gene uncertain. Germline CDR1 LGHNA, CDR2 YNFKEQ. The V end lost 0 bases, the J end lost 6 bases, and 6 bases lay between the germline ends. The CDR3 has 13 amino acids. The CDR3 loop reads CASSQEAGQPQHF. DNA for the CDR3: TGTGCCAGCAGCCAAGAGGCGGGTCAGCCCCAGCATTTT.

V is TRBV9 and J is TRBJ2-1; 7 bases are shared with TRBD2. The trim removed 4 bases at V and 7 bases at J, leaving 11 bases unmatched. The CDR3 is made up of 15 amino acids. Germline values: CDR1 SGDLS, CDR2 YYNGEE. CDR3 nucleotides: TGTGCCAGCAGCACGGGAGCGGGACCTTTTAATGAGCAGTTCTTC. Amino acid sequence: CASSTGAGPFNEQFF.

The CDR3, as DNA: TGTGCCAGCTCACCGACAGGGGGGGGCGAGCAGTACTTC. Its translation: CASSPTGGGEQYF. This sequence joins TRBV18 and TRBJ2-7, with 9 bases fitting TRBD1. The CDR3 is made up of 13 amino acids. Losses at the gene ends were 3 bases for V and 6 bases for J; bases not matched to a gene: 3. Germline CDR1 and CDR2: KGHSH and LQKENI.

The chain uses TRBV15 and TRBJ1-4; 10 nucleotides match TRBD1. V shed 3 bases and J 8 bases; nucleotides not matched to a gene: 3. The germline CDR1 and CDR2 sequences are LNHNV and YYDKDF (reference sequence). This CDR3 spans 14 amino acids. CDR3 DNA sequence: TGTGCCACCAGCAGCGGGACAGGGGACGAAAAACTGTTTTTT. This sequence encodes CATSSGTGDEKLFF.

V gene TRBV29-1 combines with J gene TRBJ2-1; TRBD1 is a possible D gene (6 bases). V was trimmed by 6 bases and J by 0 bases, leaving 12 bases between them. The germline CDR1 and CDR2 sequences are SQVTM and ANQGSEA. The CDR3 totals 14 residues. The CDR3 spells CSVLDSRSYNEQFF. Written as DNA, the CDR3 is TGCAGCGTCCTGGACAGCCGCTCCTACAATGAGCAGTTCTTC.

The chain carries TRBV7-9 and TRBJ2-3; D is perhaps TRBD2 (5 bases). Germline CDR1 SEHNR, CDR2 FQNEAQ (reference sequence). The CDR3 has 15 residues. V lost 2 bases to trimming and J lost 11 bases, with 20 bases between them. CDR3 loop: CASSLRGDGGGEQYF. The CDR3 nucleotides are TGTGCCAGCAGCTTACGTGGGGATGGAGGTGGTGAGCAGTATTTT.

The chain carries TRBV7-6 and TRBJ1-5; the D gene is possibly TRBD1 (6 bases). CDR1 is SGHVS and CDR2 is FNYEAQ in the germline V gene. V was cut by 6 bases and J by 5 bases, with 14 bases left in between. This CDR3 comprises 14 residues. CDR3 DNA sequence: TGTGCCAGCAGTCACGGACAGATCGATCAGCCCCAGCATTTT. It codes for CASSHGQIDQPQHF.

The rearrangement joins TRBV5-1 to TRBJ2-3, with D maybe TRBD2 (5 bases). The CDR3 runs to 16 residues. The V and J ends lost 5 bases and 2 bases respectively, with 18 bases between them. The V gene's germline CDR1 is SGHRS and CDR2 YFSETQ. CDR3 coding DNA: TGCGCCAGCAGAGGGCTAGCTTCCCGTCTCACAGATACGCAGTATTTT. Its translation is CASRGLASRLTDTQYF.

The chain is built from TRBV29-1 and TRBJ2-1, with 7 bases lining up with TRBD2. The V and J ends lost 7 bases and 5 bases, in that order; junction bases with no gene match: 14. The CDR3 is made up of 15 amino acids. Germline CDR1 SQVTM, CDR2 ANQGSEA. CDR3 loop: CSALLRGRADNEQFF. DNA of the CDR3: TGCAGCGCCCTCCTTCGGGGGAGGGCCGACAATGAGCAGTTCTTC.

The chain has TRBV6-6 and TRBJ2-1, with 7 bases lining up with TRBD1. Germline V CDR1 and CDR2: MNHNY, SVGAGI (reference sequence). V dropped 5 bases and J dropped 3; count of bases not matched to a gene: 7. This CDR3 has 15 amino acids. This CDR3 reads CASSTTGTVYNEQFF. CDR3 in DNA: TGTGCCAGCAGTACAACCGGGACAGTCTACAATGAGCAGTTCTTC.

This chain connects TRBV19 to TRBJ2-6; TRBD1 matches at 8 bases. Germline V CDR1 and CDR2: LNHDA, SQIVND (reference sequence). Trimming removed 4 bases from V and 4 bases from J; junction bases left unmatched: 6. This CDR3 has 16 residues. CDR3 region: CASSTRTGFGANVLTF. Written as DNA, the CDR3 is TGTGCCAGTAGTACCCGGACAGGGTTCGGGGCCAACGTCCTGACTTTC.

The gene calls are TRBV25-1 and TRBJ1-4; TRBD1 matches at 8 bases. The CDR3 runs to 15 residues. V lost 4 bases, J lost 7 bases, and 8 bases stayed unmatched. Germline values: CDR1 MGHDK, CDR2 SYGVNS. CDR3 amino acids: CASSGTGGGSEKLFF. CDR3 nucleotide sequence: TGTGCCAGCAGTGGTACAGGGGGGGGGAGTGAAAAACTGTTTTTT. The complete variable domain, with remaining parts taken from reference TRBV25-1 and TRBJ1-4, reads EADIYQTPRYLVIGTGKKITLECSQTMGHDKMYWYQQDPGMELHLIHYSYGVNSTEKGDLSSESTVSRIRTEHFPLTLESARPSHTSQYLCASSGTGGGSEKLFFGSGTQLSVL.

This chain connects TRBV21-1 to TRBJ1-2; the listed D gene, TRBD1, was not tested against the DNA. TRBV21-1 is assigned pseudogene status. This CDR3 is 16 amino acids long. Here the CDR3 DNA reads TGTGCCAGCAGCATACTAACAGGGTTTGCTCGTGATGGCTACACCTTC. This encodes CASSILTGFARDGYTF.

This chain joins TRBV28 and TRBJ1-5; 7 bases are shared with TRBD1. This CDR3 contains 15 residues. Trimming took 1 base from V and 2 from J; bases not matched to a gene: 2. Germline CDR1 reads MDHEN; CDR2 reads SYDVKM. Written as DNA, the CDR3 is TGTGCCAGCAGTTTATCAGACAGGGGCAATCAGCCCCAGCATTTT. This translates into CASSLSDRGNQPQHF.

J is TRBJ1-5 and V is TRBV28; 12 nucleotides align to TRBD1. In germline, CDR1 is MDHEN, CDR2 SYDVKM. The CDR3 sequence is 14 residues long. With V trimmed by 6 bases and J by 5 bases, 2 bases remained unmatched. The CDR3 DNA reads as TGTGCCAGCAGGGGACAGGGGGCATATCAGCCCCAGCATTTT. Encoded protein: CASRGQGAYQPQHF.

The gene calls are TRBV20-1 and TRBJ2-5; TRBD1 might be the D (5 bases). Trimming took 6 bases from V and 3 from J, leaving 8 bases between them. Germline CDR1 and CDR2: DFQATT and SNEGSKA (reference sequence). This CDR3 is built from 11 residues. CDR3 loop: CSALREETQYF. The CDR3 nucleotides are TGCAGTGCGCTCAGGGAAGAGACCCAGTACTTC.

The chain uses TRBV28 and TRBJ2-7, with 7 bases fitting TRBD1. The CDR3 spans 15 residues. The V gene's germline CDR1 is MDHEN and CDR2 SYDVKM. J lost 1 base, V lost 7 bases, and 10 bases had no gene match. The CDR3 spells CASTEGAGYSYEQYF. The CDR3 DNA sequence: TGTGCCAGCACCGAGGGGGCGGGCTATTCCTACGAGCAGTACTTC.

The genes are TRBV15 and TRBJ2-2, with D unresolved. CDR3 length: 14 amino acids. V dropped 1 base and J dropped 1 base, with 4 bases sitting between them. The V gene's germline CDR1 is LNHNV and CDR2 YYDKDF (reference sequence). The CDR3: CATSRAQNTGELFF. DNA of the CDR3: TGTGCCACCAGCAGAGCACAGAACACCGGGGAGCTGTTTTTT.

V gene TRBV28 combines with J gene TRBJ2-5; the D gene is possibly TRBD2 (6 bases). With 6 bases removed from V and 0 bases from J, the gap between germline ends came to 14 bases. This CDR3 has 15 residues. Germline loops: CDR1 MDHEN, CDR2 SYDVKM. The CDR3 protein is CASSPLEGYQETQYF. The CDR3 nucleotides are TGTGCCAGCAGCCCTTTGGAGGGATACCAAGAGACCCAGTACTTC.

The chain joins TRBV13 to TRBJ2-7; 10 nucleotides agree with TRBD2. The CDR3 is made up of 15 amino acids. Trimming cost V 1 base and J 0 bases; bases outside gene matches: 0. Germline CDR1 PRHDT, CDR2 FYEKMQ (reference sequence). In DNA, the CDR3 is TGTGCCAGCAGCTTAGCTAGCGGGAGCTCCTACGAGCAGTACTTC. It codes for CASSLASGSSYEQYF.

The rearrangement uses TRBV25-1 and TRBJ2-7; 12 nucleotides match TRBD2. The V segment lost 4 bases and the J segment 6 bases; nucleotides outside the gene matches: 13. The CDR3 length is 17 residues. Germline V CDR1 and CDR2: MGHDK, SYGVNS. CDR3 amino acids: CASSVLSTSGRGSEQYF. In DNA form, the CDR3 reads TGTGCCAGCAGTGTCCTCTCGACTAGCGGGAGAGGAAGCGAGCAGTACTTC.

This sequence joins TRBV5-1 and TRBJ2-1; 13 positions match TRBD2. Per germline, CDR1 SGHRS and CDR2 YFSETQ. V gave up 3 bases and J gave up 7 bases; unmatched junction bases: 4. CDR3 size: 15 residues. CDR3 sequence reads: CASSYGLAGENEQFF. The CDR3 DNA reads TGCGCCAGCAGCTACGGACTAGCGGGAGAGAATGAGCAGTTCTTC.